The next 22 T cell receptor beta chains were all read from a single sample in a study of blood T cell repertoires in COVID-19. Sequencing was performed with immunoSEQ multiplex PCR; in TCRdb, only in-frame clones are kept and a portion is missing. The sample carries about 310,000 clones, roughly 89% recorded once. The specimen was PBMCs or T cells enriched from blood (not recorded which). The receptors here all came from a man aged 55 to 70 who had recovered from COVID-19.

J is TRBJ2-1 and V is TRBV7-8, with D maybe TRBD2 (6 bases). Trimming shortened V by 7 bases and J by 0 bases, and 16 bases separated the two germline ends. Germline values: CDR1 SGHVS, CDR2 FQNEAQ. The CDR3 has 16 amino acids. Here the CDR3 reads CASTLRDSSSYNEQFF. The CDR3 DNA follows: TGTGCCAGCACCCTTCGGGACTCGAGCTCCTACAATGAGCAGTTCTTC.

The chain joins TRBV5-4 to TRBJ2-1; perhaps TRBD2 as D (5 bases). The CDR3 is made up of 13 amino acids. Trimming removed 5 bases at V and 6 bases at J, with 12 bases between. CDR1 is SGHNT and CDR2 is YYREEE in the germline V gene (reference sequence). Here the CDR3 DNA reads TGTGCCAGCAGTTTAACGAGGGTCAATGAGCAGTTCTTC. It codes for CASSLTRVNEQFF.

This clone was seen a single time. At one boundary the junction diverges from the germline segment, which might be a read error. V and J are TRBV28 and TRBJ2-1, with 9 bases fitting TRBD1. This CDR3 has 11 amino acids. Per germline, CDR1 MDHEN and CDR2 SYDVKM. The CDR3 loop is CASRSTGGAVF. The CDR3 DNA sequence: TGTGCCAGCAGGAGTACAGGGGGCGCGGTCTTC.

This chain connects TRBV19 to TRBJ2-1; maybe TRBD2 (7 bases). Per germline, CDR1 LNHDA and CDR2 SQIVND (reference sequence). There are 14 residues in the CDR3. V shed 6 bases and J shed 6 bases, with 15 bases lying between them. The CDR3 nucleotides read TGTGCCAGTAGCGACCGGGGGGCCCCCAATGAGCAGTTCTTC. Translation gives CASSDRGAPNEQFF.

The chain is built from TRBV7-9 and TRBJ2-2; TRBD2 is a possible D gene (7 bases). The CDR3 extends over 12 amino acids. Germline CDR1 is SEHNR and CDR2 is FQNEAQ (reference sequence). V lost 11 bases and J 4 bases, leaving 11 bases between the germline ends. CDR3 sequence (DNA): TGTGCCGGGGGGGCCAGCACCGGGGAGCTGTTTTTT. As protein: CAGGASTGELFF.

The chain joins TRBV9 to TRBJ2-3; 11 positions match TRBD1. The CDR3 consists of 15 residues. With 4 bases clipped from V and 2 bases from J, the junction kept 3 bases outside the gene matches. The germline CDR1 and CDR2 sequences are SGDLS and YYNGEE. CDR3 sequence: CASSIGQGATDTQYF. The CDR3 coding sequence is TGTGCCAGCAGCATAGGACAGGGGGCCACAGATACGCAGTATTTT.

The chain joins TRBV6-2 or TRBV6-3 to TRBJ1-2, with a tentative D call TRBD1 (5 bases). This CDR3 region has 13 residues. CDR1 and CDR2 (germline): MNHEY, SVGEGT. The germline V and J ends were trimmed by 6 bases and 4 bases, with 12 bases remaining between them. This chain's CDR3 is CASSFQGIYGYTF. The CDR3 region has the DNA TGTGCCAGCAGCTTTCAGGGCATCTATGGCTACACCTTC.

This chain uses TRBV9 with TRBJ2-1; 11 bases fit TRBD2. CDR1 and CDR2 from the germline V gene are SGDLS and YYNGEE. The CDR3 totals 15 residues. The trim removed 5 bases at V and 6 bases at J, leaving 7 bases unmatched. The chain's CDR3 is CASRDSGTSGNEQFF. The CDR3 region has the DNA TGTGCCAGCAGGGACTCCGGGACTAGCGGCAATGAGCAGTTCTTC.

This chain joins TRBV9 and TRBJ1-2, with D maybe TRBD1 (6 bases). V lost 5 bases and J lost 0, with 17 bases in between. Germline V CDR1 and CDR2: SGDLS, YYNGEE. This CDR3 region has 16 residues. The DNA of the CDR3 is TGTGCCAGCAGTGGACAGCTCAACCTAGCTAACTATGGCTACACCTTC. This translates into CASSGQLNLANYGYTF.

As DNA, the CDR3 is TGTGCCACCAGTGACCGGACAGGGGGACAAGAGACCCAGTACTTC. Its translation is CATSDRTGGQETQYF. The chain couples TRBV24-1 to TRBJ2-5; 10 bases map to TRBD1. CDR3 length: 15 residues. Germline values: CDR1 KGHDR, CDR2 SFDVKD. With 4 bases clipped from V and 2 bases from J, the junction kept 3 bases outside the gene matches.

The rearrangement links TRBV7-8 to TRBJ1-1; weak D call: TRBD1 (6 bases). CDR3 size: 15 residues. The V end lost 5 bases, the J end lost 1 base, and 14 bases lay between the germline ends. Per germline, CDR1 SGHVS and CDR2 FQNEAQ. CDR3 in DNA: TGTGCCAGCAGCCGAGGGTGGGGGCCGAACACTGAAGCTTTCTTT. Protein: CASSRGWGPNTEAFF.

For this clone: Other DNA sequences from this sample encode an identical CDR3 as well. The V gene is TRBV5-1, the J gene TRBJ2-7; perhaps TRBD1 as D (5 bases). V was clipped by 0 bases and J by 4 bases, with 8 bases between them. Per the germline V gene, CDR1 is SGHRS and CDR2 is YFSETQ. The CDR3 runs 13 residues. The CDR3 nucleotides are TGCGCCAGCAGCTTGGCAGGGTCGTACGAGCAGTACTTC. As protein: CASSLAGSYEQYF.

This clone has just one count. This chain uses TRBV24-1 with TRBJ2-2; 9 bases map to TRBD1. There are 16 residues in the CDR3. With 5 bases clipped from V and 3 bases from J, the junction kept 6 bases outside the gene matches. Germline values: CDR1 KGHDR, CDR2 SFDVKD. The chain's CDR3 is CATSGDRASDTGELFF. CDR3 DNA: TGTGCCACCAGTGGGGACAGGGCGTCTGACACCGGGGAGCTGTTTTTT.

The chain has TRBV6-2 or TRBV6-3 and TRBJ1-2; TRBD1 is a possible D gene (6 bases). The V end was cut by 0 bases, the J end by 4 bases, with 12 bases between. CDR3 size: 15 residues. From germline, CDR1 is MNHEY and CDR2 SVGEGT. The CDR3 protein is CASSYSAGVPYGYTF. Here the CDR3 DNA reads TGTGCCAGCAGTTACTCCGCAGGGGTTCCCTATGGCTACACCTTC.

The chain joins TRBV5-1 to TRBJ2-1; perhaps TRBD2 as D (5 bases). The V gene lost 0 bases and the J gene lost 4 bases, with 8 bases spanning the gap. CDR3 length equals 14 residues. Germline values: CDR1 SGHRS, CDR2 YFSETQ. This chain's CDR3 is CASSLEAEYNEQFF. In DNA, the CDR3 is TGCGCCAGCAGCTTGGAAGCGGAGTACAATGAGCAGTTCTTC.

This chain links TRBV10-3 with TRBJ2-7; D is unresolved. CDR1 and CDR2 from the germline V gene are ENHRY and SYGVKD. Trimming shortened V by 0 bases and J by 4 bases, and 7 bases separated the two germline ends. The CDR3 covers 13 residues. The CDR3 coding sequence is TGTGCCATCAGTGAGTCGCACTCATACGAGCAGTACTTC. It codes for CAISESHSYEQYF.

The rearrangement links TRBV7-9 to TRBJ2-1; D may be TRBD2 (5 bases). The germline V and J ends were trimmed by 5 bases and 7 bases, with 9 bases remaining between them. Germline CDR1 is SEHNR and CDR2 is FQNEAQ (reference sequence). This CDR3 is built from 12 residues. CDR3 DNA: TGTGCCAGCAGCGAGAGAGGGAATGAGCAGTTCTTC. Translating it yields CASSERGNEQFF.

This clone was detected once. V gene TRBV6-5 combines with J gene TRBJ2-3; D call uncertain. V lost 8 bases, J lost 2 bases, and 11 bases lay in between. Germline V gives CDR1 MNHEY, CDR2 SVGAGI. CDR3 length: 13 residues. As DNA, the CDR3 is TGTGCCAGCCTGTTAGTTCTCACAGATACGCAGTATTTT. This codes for CASLLVLTDTQYF.

This rearrangement joins TRBV4-2 to TRBJ2-7, with 7 bases identical to TRBD2. Trimming removed 0 bases from V and 5 bases from J; junction bases left unmatched: 7. The CDR3 contains 15 residues. In germline, CDR1 is LGHNA, CDR2 YNFKEQ. The CDR3 DNA sequence: TGTGCCAGCAGCCAAGAGACGCGGGAGCACGACGAGCAGTACTTC. Protein product: CASSQETREHDEQYF.

V gene TRBV12-2 combines with J gene TRBJ2-7; the table gives TRBD1 as D, unverified against the DNA. TRBV12-2 is tagged as a pseudogene. The CDR3 has 15 amino acids. The CDR3 is CASRPRDRDMREQYF. CDR3 coding DNA: TGTGCAAGTCGCCCCCGGGACAGGGACATGAGGGAGCAGTACTTC.

The chain links TRBV18 to TRBJ2-1, with 8 bases fitting TRBD2. Germline CDR1 is KGHSH and CDR2 is LQKENI. V lost 3 bases and J lost 0; bases outside the gene matches: 4. The length of the CDR3 is 16 residues. CDR3 DNA sequence: TGTGCCAGCTCACCTACTAGCGGAGTCTCCTACAATGAGCAGTTCTTC. It codes for CASSPTSGVSYNEQFF. The full variable domain, its missing parts supplied by reference TRBV18 and TRBJ2-1, is NAGVMQNPRHLVRRRGQEARLRCSPMKGHSHVYWYRQLPEEGLKFMVYLQKENIIDESGMPKERFSAEFPKEGPSILRIQQVVRGDSAAYFCASSPTSGVSYNEQFFGPGTRLTVL.

The chain employs TRBV28 and TRBJ1-1; D unclear. The CDR3 consists of 12 residues. Germline V gives CDR1 MDHEN, CDR2 SYDVKM. Between the trimmed V and J ends, which lost 7 bases and 2 bases, there was a span of 8 bases. CDR3: CASIQFNTEAFF. Here the CDR3 DNA reads TGTGCCAGCATACAGTTTAACACTGAAGCTTTCTTT.